The entry below describes one T cell receptor (beta chain). Its antigen remains undetermined. No much larger clone exists at a distance of one base, and base qualities are not known. Using the deep immunoSEQ assay, multiplex PCR amplified TCR CDR3 regions from genomic DNA. For each cell subset, the extracted genomic DNA was distributed evenly across all wells of several immunoSEQ 96-well plates, and each plate served as one replicate. For sorted subsets, 200 to 250 ng of genomic DNA, equivalent to roughly 33,000 T cell genomes, went into each replicate PCR. The purified libraries were quantified using a Qubit 3.0 fluorometer, sized with a Bioanalyzer 2100, and then quantified again using the KAPA Library Quantification kit. Every immunoSEQ 96-well plate was sequenced on a dedicated single-read 150-cycle Illumina NextSeq 550 flow cell. Per the original workflow: The immunoSEQ output contained only junctional sequences without quality scores, so filtering could not match that applied to full-length reads. To assign V/J genes and CDR3, sequences were annotated using PyIR, a Python wrapper for IgBLAST v1.9, with IMGT germline references. Any read was removed if the V/J assignment was weak (E-value above 1e-6), the CDR3 was missing, or the read contained stop codons, out-of-frame junctions, or ambiguous translated residues. V3J clonotypes were defined by identical inferred V gene, J gene, and CDR3 amino acid sequence. The percentage overlap between two repertoires was calculated by dividing the number of shared unique clonotypes by the size of the smaller repertoire. Three approaches were used to assess repertoire richness: RTK rarefaction, the Chao1 estimator, and Recon v2.1 estimates of unobserved clonotypes. Generation probabilities for all TCRbeta clonotypes obtained by the gDNA method from a handful of donors were computed using OLGA. TCRdb holds this immuneACCESS table with in-frame rearrangements only. Some clones are missing; in checked studies, unresolved V genes explain under half, and the rest has no known cause. The D gene and trimming were derived from the DNA, and the V and J assignments and clone size from that table. The sample table holds millions of clones, of which about 94% were seen once. About 1.1% of the sample rests with the top ten.

CD8 naive samples were obtained by positive selection for CCR7 among CD45RO-negative cells, yielding a CD45RA+CCR7+ population from which TemRA cells were excluded. The donors were healthy, HIV-negative adults who had no recently reported acute infections or vaccinations. Only Caucasian adults living in Nashville, Tennessee, USA were represented among the donors. Blood was obtained by leukapheresis, after which PBMCs were separated by Ficoll-Histopaque density gradient centrifugation and cryopreserved in liquid nitrogen vapor phase. Purity and quantity of every magnetically sorted T cell population were checked by analytical flow cytometry. From each sorted fraction, genomic DNA was isolated and quantified by UV absorbance on a Nanodrop 2000c. V and J lose 1 base and 5 bases, and a span of 12 bases separates them. The germline V gene sets CDR1 to SGHDN and CDR2 to FVKESK. The CDR3 has 14 amino acids, counting the end cysteine and phenylalanine. Only the CDR3 region is kept as DNA, spanning 42 bases read in frame from base 1.

The data originate from a study of shared clonotypes between healthy human individuals (dated by TCRdb to 2018 to 2020). General notes on the study: The cohort included three men and two women between 18 and 49 years of age. For each donor, three plates each were used for CD4 naive and CD4 memory, two plates were used for CD8 naive, and one plate was used for CD8 memory. To estimate repertoire size and how much clonotypes are shared between individuals, the study performed deep sequencing of blood TCR repertoires from roughly five healthy adults. Different laboratories and diverse techniques were used to prepare libraries and sequence TCR repertoires, to increase sequencing depth and limit assay-specific biases. Between about 0.9 and 8.9 billion PBMCs per donor were obtained by leukapheresis. What the authors observed across the whole study: The small number of donors limited the genetic and exposure-history diversity represented. Rarefaction of sorted-subset datasets indicated incomplete sequencing despite the large sequencing depth. About 5% of naive CD4, 3.5% of naive CD8, 2.3% of memory CD4, and around 0.42% of memory CD8 clonotypes were shared across several donors. Naive subsets generally had larger estimated clonotype richness than memory subsets did. Clonotypes shared by all four sorted-subset donors showed higher generation probabilities than non-shared clonotypes. Pairwise subsampling led to the expectation that sequencing depth would affect the degree of clonotype sharing among donors. Sampling was restricted to blood, and TCR repertoires in tissues likely differ from the TCR repertoires found in blood.

Sequencing input: naive CD8+ T cells sorted from blood. The sample's cell subset or site, from its label and the paper: CD45RA+CCR7+. This sequence originates from a man in his late teens or twenties in good health. This sequence uses TRBV14 and TRBJ2-7, with TRBD2 as a weak D call on 6 bases. The nucleotide sequence is TGTGCCAGCAGCCAAGTGCGGGGCGCGGACGAGCAGTACTTC. It translates as CASSQVRGADEQYF.